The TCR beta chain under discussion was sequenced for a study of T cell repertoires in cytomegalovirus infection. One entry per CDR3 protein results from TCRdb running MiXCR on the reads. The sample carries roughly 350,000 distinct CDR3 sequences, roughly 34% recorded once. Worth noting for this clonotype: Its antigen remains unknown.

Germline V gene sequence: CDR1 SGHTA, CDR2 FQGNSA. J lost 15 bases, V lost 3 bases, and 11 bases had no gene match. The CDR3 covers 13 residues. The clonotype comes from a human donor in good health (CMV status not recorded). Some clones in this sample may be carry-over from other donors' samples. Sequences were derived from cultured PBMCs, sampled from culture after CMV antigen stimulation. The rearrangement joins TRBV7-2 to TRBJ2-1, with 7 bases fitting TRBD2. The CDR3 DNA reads TGTGCCAGCAGCTTGCCTGGACTAGGATGGTTGTTCTTC. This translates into CASSLPGLGWLFF.